Detailed here is one T cell receptor (beta chain). Antigen: not known. Being one base from a much bigger clone, this may be a read error. These data belong to a study of tumor-infiltrating lymphocytes in primary liver carcinoma. Whole-study context: Patients, male and female, were 30 to 69 years old.

From around 500 ng of total RNA, TCR beta-specific cDNA was reverse-transcribed using a constant-region primer. Each TCR beta library was derived from three nested multiplex PCR rounds that employed slightly modified ARM-PCR. The study ran its first two PCR rounds for roughly 10 cycles each, using TRBV1-TRBV30 forward primers and a C-beta reverse primer. Each CDR3 protein is one row after TCRdb ran MiXCR on the multiplex PCR reads. The sample shows tens of thousands of distinct CDR3 sequences, around 80% of them seen only once. Study outcomes and limitations: Against blood, tumors held a significantly higher top-250-clone fraction (p = 0.039). Researchers found tumor-adjacent and tumor-blood pairs overlapped less than tumor region pairs.

Per the germline V gene, CDR1 is LNHDA and CDR2 is SQIVND (reference sequence). The CDR3 totals 14 residues. Unsorted bulk tissue (roughly 17-34 mg) underwent RNA and DNA co-extraction. Surgery removed the patients' primary liver carcinoma. This sequence originates from a middle-aged man with primary liver carcinoma and hepatitis B virus infection. The rearrangement uses TRBV19 and TRBJ1-5; the match to TRBD1 covers 8 bases. The tail of the sequence fits TRBJ2-3 better, so the J call may be wrong. Material: tumor-adjacent normal liver tissue. In DNA, the CDR3 is TGTGCCAGTACCGTCCAGGGGGCGACTCAGCCCCAGTATTTT. As protein: CASTVQGATQPQYF.